Presented here are 25 T cell receptor beta chains from one specimen sequenced in a study of blood T cells in healthy people across ages. A second roughly 6 to 12 cycle PCR used barcoded and J-beta primers. TCRdb independently ran MiXCR on the 5' RACE reads; one entry per CDR3 protein. The sample consists of 1.5 million to 2 million distinct CDR3 sequences, 28% of them appearing once. Material: blood. These receptors all stem from a woman between 25 and 40 years old in good health.

V usage is TRBV20-1 and J usage is TRBJ1-1; D not resolved. Germline CDR1 is DFQATT and CDR2 is SNEGSKA (reference sequence). CDR3 length: 13 amino acids. V lost 8 bases to trimming and J lost 5 bases, with 18 bases between them. CDR3: CSLRAPRGTEAFF. The CDR3 nucleotides read TGCAGTCTTAGGGCCCCAAGAGGGACTGAAGCTTTCTTT.

Turning to this clonotype: A much larger clone is a single base away; this may be a read error. This chain uses TRBV3-1 with TRBJ2-7; D is uncertain. Germline CDR1 reads LGHDT; CDR2 reads YNNKEL (reference sequence). This CDR3 spans 12 amino acids. The CDR3 loop reads CVSSQDWYEQYF. Written as DNA, the CDR3 is TGTGTCAGCAGCCAAGATTGGTACGAGCAGTACTTC.

This clonotype has just a few counts. This sequence joins TRBV4-2 and TRBJ2-5; 8 nucleotides align to TRBD2. Germline lookup yields CDR1 LGHNA and CDR2 YNFKEQ. V shed 4 bases, J shed 1 base, and the junction held 5 bases outside the gene matches. This CDR3 is built from 15 residues. CDR3 loop: CASSLTGGVQETQYF. For the CDR3, the DNA is TGTGCCAGCAGCCTTACGGGGGGGGTCCAAGAGACCCAGTACTTC.

This clonotype showed up many times. V usage is TRBV20-1 and J usage is TRBJ2-1, with 8 bases fitting TRBD2. Per the germline V gene, CDR1 is DFQATT and CDR2 is SNEGSKA (reference sequence). This CDR3 region has 15 residues. The V gene end was trimmed by 1 base and the J gene end by 3 bases; junction bases not matched to a gene: 5. This CDR3 is CSARVKRGLYNEQFF. The CDR3 nucleotides are TGCAGTGCTAGAGTAAAGCGGGGGCTCTACAATGAGCAGTTCTTC.

At least ten counts were recorded for this clonotype. CDR3 residues: CASSFKEKLFF. CDR3 bases: TGTGCCAGCAGCTTCAAGGAAAAACTGTTTTTT. The rearrangement joins TRBV7-9 to TRBJ1-4; D gene uncertain. V dropped 3 bases and J dropped 8 bases, with 4 bases sitting between them. This CDR3 has 11 residues. Per the germline V gene, CDR1 is SEHNR and CDR2 is FQNEAQ (reference sequence).

This clonotype has more than one count but fewer than ten. The chain links TRBV7-2 to TRBJ2-3, with 7 nucleotides matching TRBD1. CDR3 length: 16 amino acids. CDR1 is SGHTA and CDR2 is FQGNSA in the germline V gene. V trimming: 0 bases; J trimming: 4 bases; junction bases outside the gene matches: 7. The CDR3 reads CASSLASTGLSDTQYF. The CDR3 bases are TGTGCCAGCAGCTTAGCGTCGACAGGGTTGTCAGATACGCAGTATTTT.

To note about this clonotype: A much larger clone lies a single base off, so this may be a read error. This chain connects TRBV29-1 to TRBJ2-1, with 11 positions matching TRBD2. After removal of 7 bases from V and 10 bases from J, the junction contained 12 bases not matched to a gene. From germline, CDR1 is SQVTM and CDR2 ANQGSEA. The CDR3 runs to 14 residues. In DNA, the CDR3 is TGCAGCGCCGAGGGACTAGCGGAACCCTACGAGCAGTTCTTC. It codes for CSAEGLAEPYEQFF.

As regards this clonotype: Since a much larger clone is just one base distant, this may be a read error. The chain carries TRBV5-1 and TRBJ2-7; D not certain. V lost 0 bases and J 6 bases, leaving 16 bases between the germline ends. Germline CDR1 reads SGHRS; CDR2 reads YFSETQ. The CDR3 spans 15 residues. The CDR3 coding sequence is TGCGCCAGCAGCTTGGTAGGCAAGGGCAATAGCGAGCAGTACTTC. Its protein is CASSLVGKGNSEQYF.

Of note for this clonotype: Relative to the germline gene, one junction end is altered; a read error may explain this. The gene calls are TRBV28 and TRBJ1-1; D is unclear. This CDR3 contains 15 residues. In germline, CDR1 is MDHEN, CDR2 SYDVKM. The CDR3 loop reads CASSFVRRRSTDAFF. The CDR3 DNA reads TGTGCCAGCAGTTTCGTCCGGAGGCGCAGTACTGATGCTTTCTTT.

This clonotype was seen a handful of times. The chain is built from TRBV24-1 and TRBJ2-1, with D perhaps assigned TRBD1 or TRBD2 (5 bases each). The germline gives CDR1 KGHDR, CDR2 SFDVKD. The V end lost 0 bases, the J end lost 8 bases, and 10 bases lay between the germline ends. This CDR3 comprises 14 residues. CDR3 amino acids: CATSDLGGNDEQFF. Written as DNA, the CDR3 is TGTGCCACCAGTGATTTGGGGGGAAACGATGAGCAGTTCTTC.

This chain joins TRBV29-1 and TRBJ1-5; possible D gene TRBD1, 6 bases. Trimming removed 5 bases at V and 5 bases at J, with 10 bases between. The CDR3 is made up of 12 amino acids. In germline, CDR1 is SQVTM, CDR2 ANQGSEA. The DNA for the CDR3 is TGCAGCGTTCGGGACACCGATCAGCCCCAGCATTTT. It codes for CSVRDTDQPQHF.

Many counts were recorded for this clonotype. The rearrangement joins TRBV5-1 to TRBJ2-4; perhaps TRBD2 as D (5 bases). Trimming removed 4 bases at V and 0 bases at J, with 11 bases between. The CDR3 totals 15 residues. CDR1 is SGHRS, CDR2 YFSETQ, per germline. CDR3 sequence: CASSDPGLAKNIQYF. The CDR3 DNA follows: TGCGCCAGCAGCGATCCAGGACTAGCCAAAAACATTCAGTACTTC.

Remarks on this clonotype: This may be a read error: a much more frequent sequence differs by one nucleotide. The V gene is TRBV12-3 or TRBV12-4, the J gene TRBJ2-1; D remains ambiguous. The CDR3 covers 14 residues. Trimming took 6 bases from V and 5 from J, leaving 14 bases between them. In DNA, the CDR3 is TGTGCCAGCAGGGCACGCGAGAGGCACAATGAGCAGTTCTTC. Translating gives CASRARERHNEQFF.

This clonotype was observed many times. J is TRBJ2-1 and V is TRBV7-2; 7 positions agree with TRBD1. V gave up 1 base and J gave up 7 bases; unmatched junction bases: 1. The CDR3 is 13 residues long. Germline CDR1 is SGHTA and CDR2 is FQGNSA. CDR3 coding DNA: TGTGCCAGCAGCTTAGAGACAGGGAATGAGCAGTTCTTC. Translating it yields CASSLETGNEQFF.

The chain links TRBV28 to TRBJ1-2; weak D call: TRBD1 (6 bases). Trimming removed 7 bases at V and 7 bases at J, with 10 bases between. The germline CDR1 and CDR2 sequences are MDHEN and SYDVKM. CDR3 length: 11 residues. The CDR3 is CASTTGLGYTF. CDR3 DNA: TGTGCCAGCACTACAGGGCTTGGCTACACCTTC.

There are many counts of this clonotype. The chain uses TRBV7-2 and TRBJ2-1, with no clear D. CDR3 length equals 16 residues. The germline V and J ends were trimmed by 2 bases and 7 bases, with 18 bases remaining between them. Germline V CDR1 and CDR2: SGHTA, FQGNSA. The CDR3, as DNA: TGTGCCAGCAGCTTAAACATGGGTGGTATTGGGAATGAGCAGTTCTTC. It is translated as CASSLNMGGIGNEQFF.

The rearrangement links TRBV10-3 to TRBJ2-5, with unresolved D. V lost 0 bases, J lost 4 bases, and 12 bases lay in between. The germline V gene encodes CDR1 ENHRY and CDR2 SYGVKD. The CDR3 is 15 amino acids. The chain's CDR3 is CAISESQVIRETQYF. In nucleotides, the CDR3 is TGTGCCATCAGTGAGTCGCAGGTTATTCGAGAGACCCAGTACTTC.

The chain carries TRBV6-2 or TRBV6-3 and TRBJ2-1; 7 bases align to TRBD2. J lost 3 bases, V lost 6 bases, and 23 bases had no gene match. The CDR3 is made up of 20 amino acids. Per the germline V gene, CDR1 is MNHEY and CDR2 is SVGEGT. The CDR3 coding sequence is TGTGCCAGCAGAAACCATTATATCCTAGCCCGGGAGGACTTCTACAATGAGCAGTTCTTC. Residues: CASRNHYILAREDFYNEQFF.

This clonotype was seen more than once but under ten times. The V call is TRBV12-3 or TRBV12-4, the J call TRBJ1-6; 11 nucleotides align to TRBD1. The trim removed 6 bases at V and 10 bases at J, leaving 5 bases unmatched. The CDR3 sequence is 14 residues long. The CDR3 loop is CASSQGQGASPLHF. CDR3 in DNA: TGTGCCAGCAGCCAAGGACAGGGGGCCTCACCCCTCCACTTT.

This clonotype was picked up a small number of times. The chain employs TRBV27 and TRBJ2-7, with 7 nucleotides matching TRBD1. Per germline, CDR1 MNHEY and CDR2 SMNVEV (reference sequence). The CDR3 length is 15 residues. The trim removed 4 bases at V and 0 bases at J, leaving 6 bases unmatched. The CDR3: CASSYSDRASYEQYF. CDR3 bases: TGTGCCAGCAGTTACTCCGACAGGGCCTCCTACGAGCAGTACTTC.

This clonotype was counted a few times. The chain recombines TRBV7-2 with TRBJ2-3; TRBD2 agrees at 14 bases. Losses at the gene ends were 5 bases for V and 5 bases for J; bases not matched to a gene: 12. Germline V gene data show CDR1 as SGHTA and CDR2 as FQGNSA. The CDR3 loop spans 18 amino acids. In nucleotides, the CDR3 is TGTGCCAGCAGCCCTGGACTAGCGGGGGGTTCTTCTGGAGATACGCAGTATTTT. The encoded protein is CASSPGLAGGSSGDTQYF.

The V call is TRBV9, the J call TRBJ2-1, with TRBD2 as a possible D gene (6 bases). V lost 4 bases and J lost 3, with 14 bases in between. Per germline, CDR1 SGDLS and CDR2 YYNGEE. CDR3 length: 15 amino acids. The CDR3 nucleotides read TGTGCCAGCAGCCCCTGGGCGGGGCACTACAATGAGCAGTTCTTC. It is translated as CASSPWAGHYNEQFF.

The chain carries TRBV4-1 and TRBJ1-2, with 9 positions matching TRBD1. With 1 base clipped from V and 8 bases from J, the junction kept 11 bases outside the gene matches. CDR3 length equals 16 residues. Germline CDR1 is MGHRA and CDR2 is YSYEKL. The CDR3 sequence is CASSQVQGAFDGGYTF. The CDR3 DNA is TGCGCCAGCAGCCAAGTACAGGGGGCATTCGACGGGGGCTACACCTTC.

This clonotype has more than one count but fewer than ten. The chain is built from TRBV27 and TRBJ2-1; 7 nucleotides agree with TRBD1. The junction had 27 bases not matched to a gene; V was cut back by 4 bases and J by 6 bases. Germline V gene sequence: CDR1 MNHEY, CDR2 SMNVEV (reference sequence). This CDR3 has 21 residues. The chain's CDR3 is CASSSGNRGTLGWTGSNEQFF. The DNA of the CDR3 is TGTGCCAGCAGTTCTGGCAACAGGGGAACATTGGGGTGGACTGGCAGCAATGAGCAGTTCTTC.

The table lists this clonotype with many counts. The J gene is TRBJ2-1, the V gene TRBV20-1; TRBD2 is a possible D gene (6 bases). From germline, CDR1 is DFQATT and CDR2 SNEGSKA (reference sequence). The CDR3 is made up of 16 amino acids. The germline V and J ends were trimmed by 4 bases and 1 base, with 17 bases remaining between them. This CDR3 is CSAIAPSAPSYNEQFF. CDR3 bases: TGCAGTGCTATCGCACCTAGCGCCCCTTCCTACAATGAGCAGTTCTTC.